The 20 T cell receptor beta chains below all came from one sample that was sequenced in a study of blood T cell repertoires in COVID-19. Sequencing was performed with immunoSEQ multiplex PCR; in TCRdb, only in-frame clones are kept and a portion is missing. This sample has tens of thousands of clones, with roughly 85% found just once. The specimen sequenced was peripheral blood. These receptors were taken from a human donor in a cohort sampled during active COVID-19.

J is TRBJ2-5 and V is TRBV2; 7 bases are a match to TRBD1. The CDR3 loop spans 13 amino acids. The germline V gene has CDR1 SNHLY and CDR2 FYNNEI. Trimming at V came to 8 bases and at J to 5 bases, leaving 8 bases not matched to a gene. CDR3 nucleotides: TGTGCCAGCCAACGGACAGGCATGGAGACCCAGTACTTC. Translation gives CASQRTGMETQYF.

The rearrangement uses TRBV4-2 and TRBJ2-3, with D tentatively TRBD1 (6 bases). V dropped 2 bases and J dropped 1 base, with 10 bases sitting between them. Germline CDR1 and CDR2: LGHNA and YNFKEQ. This CDR3 region has 15 residues. The CDR3, as DNA: TGTGCCAGCAGCCAACGGACAGACCGCACAGATACGCAGTATTTT. This translates into CASSQRTDRTDTQYF.

This sequence joins TRBV2 and TRBJ1-2, with 7 bases that match TRBD1. The CDR3 runs to 14 residues. Germline trimming cut 6 bases from V and 4 bases from J; bases unmatched to any gene: 8. The germline CDR1 and CDR2 sequences are SNHLY and FYNNEI. Written as DNA, the CDR3 is TGTGCCAGCAGCGTCGACAGGGACTCCTATGGCTACACCTTC. Translation gives CASSVDRDSYGYTF. Drawing the rest from reference TRBV2 and TRBJ1-2, the complete variable domain is EPEVTQTPSHQVTQMGQEVILRCVPISNHLYFYWYRQILGQKVEFLVSFYNNEISEKSEIFDDQFSVERPDGSNFTLKIRSTKLEDSAMYFCASSVDRDSYGYTFGSGTRLTVV.

This chain uses TRBV12-3 or TRBV12-4 with TRBJ1-2; D is perhaps TRBD1 (6 bases). This CDR3 has 13 amino acids. The germline V and J ends were trimmed by 5 bases and 2 bases, with 9 bases remaining between them. CDR3 nucleotides: TGTGCCAGCAGTACGGACAGCAACTATGGCTACACCTTC. As protein: CASSTDSNYGYTF.

In DNA form, the CDR3 reads TGTGCCAGCAGCCAAGATAGCGGGTCCTACAATGAGCAGTTCTTC. Its protein product is CASSQDSGSYNEQFF. This chain connects TRBV3-1 (or the pseudogene TRBV3-2) to TRBJ2-1; 7 nucleotides align to TRBD2. V lost 0 bases to trimming and J lost 1 base; unmatched junction nucleotides: 0. Germline CDR1 is LGHDT and CDR2 is YNNKEL (reference sequence). There are 15 residues in the CDR3.

This clone was seen only once. The chain links TRBV5-1 to TRBJ2-5, with D tentatively TRBD2 (6 bases). CDR3 size: 15 residues. The germline CDR1 and CDR2 sequences are SGHRS and YFSETQ. V was shortened by 3 bases and J by 5 bases, with 17 bases between the two germline ends. The CDR3 DNA follows: TGCGCCAGCAGCTCAACACTAGCCGGAGGTGAGACCCAGTACTTC. It translates to CASSSTLAGGETQYF.

The gene calls are TRBV27 and TRBJ1-2, with 9 bases identical to TRBD1. This CDR3 has 13 amino acids. Trimming took 5 bases from V and 9 from J; bases not matched to a gene: 7. Germline V gene lookup returns CDR1 MNHEY and CDR2 SMNVEV (reference sequence). CDR3 protein: CASSPGTGYRYTF. CDR3 bases: TGTGCCAGCAGTCCAGGGACAGGGTACCGCTACACCTTC.

V is TRBV29-1 and J is TRBJ1-3; D is perhaps TRBD1 (5 bases). CDR1 is SQVTM and CDR2 is ANQGSEA in the germline V gene. V was pared by 2 bases and J by 4 bases, with 12 bases between. The CDR3 is 14 amino acids. The CDR3, as DNA: TGCAGCGTTGAATTCCGGGGGATAGGAAACACCATATATTTT. As protein: CSVEFRGIGNTIYF.

The DNA of the CDR3 is TGTGCCAGCAGCGTAGACACAGGGTACGGCTACACCTTC. Its protein product is CASSVDTGYGYTF. The V call is TRBV9, the J call TRBJ1-2, with D maybe TRBD1 (6 bases). The ends were cut back, 0 bases at V and 8 bases at J, with 11 bases in the middle. Per germline, CDR1 SGDLS and CDR2 YYNGEE. CDR3 length: 13 amino acids.

The genes are TRBV3-1 (or the pseudogene TRBV3-2) and TRBJ2-1, with 12 bases lining up with TRBD2. Unmatched junction bases numbered 6, after V lost 2 bases and J lost 7 bases. The germline V gene encodes CDR1 LGHDT and CDR2 YNNKEL (reference sequence). This CDR3 has 16 amino acids. The CDR3 DNA is TGTGCCAGCAGCCAACCGACTAGCGGGAGACCGAATGAGCAGTTCTTC. Translating it yields CASSQPTSGRPNEQFF.

This clone was seen a single time. V usage is TRBV11-2 and J usage is TRBJ1-1, with a possible D match to TRBD1 (6 bases). The V gene's germline CDR1 is SGHAT and CDR2 FQNNGV. Trimming removed 5 bases at V and 1 base at J, with 17 bases between. The CDR3 sequence is 16 residues long. CDR3 in amino acids: CASSPSPRGRNTEAFF. In DNA, the CDR3 is TGTGCCAGCAGCCCGAGTCCGAGGGGGAGGAACACTGAAGCTTTCTTT.

The chain carries TRBV9 and TRBJ2-1, with D tentatively TRBD2 (6 bases). Trimming pared 4 bases from V and 3 bases from J, leaving 17 bases between. The germline gives CDR1 SGDLS, CDR2 YYNGEE. CDR3 size: 16 residues. The CDR3 nucleotides read TGTGCCAGCAGCCCAGGCGGGACTTTCCGCTACAATGAGCAGTTCTTC. Translating gives CASSPGGTFRYNEQFF.

V usage is TRBV16 and J usage is TRBJ1-2; possible D gene TRBD1, 5 bases. This CDR3 has 14 amino acids. V was trimmed by 2 bases and J by 4 bases, leaving 11 bases between them. CDR1 and CDR2 (germline): KGHSY, FQNENV. CDR3 sequence (DNA): TGTGCCAGCAGCCAAGCGACAGCGTTCTATGGCTACACCTTC. Its translation is CASSQATAFYGYTF.

This clone was seen once. The chain uses TRBV7-2 and TRBJ1-3; possibly TRBD1 for D (6 bases). The CDR3 runs to 16 residues. Germline V gene data show CDR1 as SGHTA and CDR2 as FQGNSA. V gave up 4 bases and J gave up 0 bases, with 13 bases separating them. The CDR3 coding sequence is TGTGCCAGCAGCTCGGGGGGGACATTCTCTGGAAACACCATATATTTT. Translating it yields CASSSGGTFSGNTIYF.

This chain links TRBV7-8 with TRBJ2-3, with TRBD2 matching 9 bases. The CDR3 has 16 residues. V shed 1 base, J shed 3 bases, and the junction held 5 bases outside the gene matches. Germline V gives CDR1 SGHVS, CDR2 FQNEAQ. The CDR3 DNA follows: TGTGCCAGCAGCTTAGAGGCGGGGGGGCGAACAGATACGCAGTATTTT. It encodes CASSLEAGGRTDTQYF. Filled out from reference TRBV7-8 and TRBJ2-3, the complete variable domain reads GAGVSQSPRYKVAKRGQDVALRCDPISGHVSLFWYQQALGQGPEFLTYFQNEAQLDKSGLPSDRFFAERPEGSVSTLKIQRTQQEDSAVYLCASSLEAGGRTDTQYFGPGTRLTVL.

The V gene is TRBV3-1 (or the pseudogene TRBV3-2), the J gene TRBJ2-7; 8 bases match TRBD1. CDR3 length equals 18 residues. The germline V gene has CDR1 LGHDT and CDR2 YNNKEL (reference sequence). The V gene end was trimmed by 2 bases and the J gene end by 3 bases; junction bases not matched to a gene: 15. CDR3 region: CASSQIPVRQGNFYEQYF. CDR3 bases: TGTGCCAGCAGCCAAATCCCGGTCCGACAGGGGAATTTCTACGAGCAGTACTTC.

The rearrangement uses TRBV19 and TRBJ1-2; maybe TRBD1 (5 bases). CDR1 and CDR2 (germline): LNHDA, SQIVND (reference sequence). V was shortened by 4 bases and J by 0 bases, with 15 bases between the two germline ends. The CDR3 extends over 16 amino acids. The CDR3 sequence is CASSTEGRIANYGYTF. The CDR3 DNA reads TGTGCCAGTAGTACGGAGGGACGGATAGCTAACTATGGCTACACCTTC.

The chain has TRBV15 and TRBJ1-5; tentative D call: TRBD1 (6 bases). This CDR3 comprises 15 residues. Per germline, CDR1 LNHNV and CDR2 YYDKDF (reference sequence). V was clipped by 5 bases and J by 6 bases, with 17 bases between them. The chain's CDR3 is CATSALDRSSQPQHF. The CDR3 bases are TGTGCCACCAGCGCGTTAGACAGGTCCAGTCAGCCCCAGCATTTT.

This rearrangement joins TRBV3-1 (or the pseudogene TRBV3-2) to TRBJ2-3, with a tentative D call TRBD1 (6 bases). The CDR3 has 16 amino acids. The germline V and J ends were trimmed by 4 bases and 0 bases, with 14 bases remaining between them. Germline lookup yields CDR1 LGHDT and CDR2 YNNKEL (reference sequence). DNA of the CDR3: TGTGCCAGCAGCCCCTATCCAGGGGTTAGCACAGATACGCAGTATTTT. Translated: CASSPYPGVSTDTQYF.

This chain connects TRBV2 to TRBJ2-1; 8 nucleotides align to TRBD1. V trimming: 6 bases; J trimming: 3 bases; junction bases outside the gene matches: 10. CDR3 length: 16 amino acids. Germline CDR1 and CDR2: SNHLY and FYNNEI. The CDR3 sequence is CASSGVLDRVYNEQFF. The CDR3 bases are TGTGCCAGCAGCGGCGTTCTGGACAGGGTCTACAATGAGCAGTTCTTC.